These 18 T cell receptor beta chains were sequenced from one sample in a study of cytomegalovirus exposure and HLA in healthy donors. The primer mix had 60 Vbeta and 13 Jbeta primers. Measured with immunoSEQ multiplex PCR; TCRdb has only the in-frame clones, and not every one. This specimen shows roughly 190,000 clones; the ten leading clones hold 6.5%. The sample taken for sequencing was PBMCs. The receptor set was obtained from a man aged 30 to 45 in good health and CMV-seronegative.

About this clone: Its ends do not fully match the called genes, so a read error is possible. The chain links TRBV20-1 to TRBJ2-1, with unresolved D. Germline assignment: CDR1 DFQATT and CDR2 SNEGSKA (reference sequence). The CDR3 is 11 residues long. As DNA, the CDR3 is TGTAGCACGCGCTCCTACAATGAGCAGTTCTTC. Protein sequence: CSTRSYNEQFF.

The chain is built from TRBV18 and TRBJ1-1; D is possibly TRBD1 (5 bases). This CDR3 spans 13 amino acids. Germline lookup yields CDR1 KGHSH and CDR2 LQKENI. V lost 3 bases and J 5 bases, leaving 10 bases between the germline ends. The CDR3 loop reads CASSPSGETEAFF. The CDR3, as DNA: TGTGCCAGCTCACCGTCGGGGGAAACTGAAGCTTTCTTT.

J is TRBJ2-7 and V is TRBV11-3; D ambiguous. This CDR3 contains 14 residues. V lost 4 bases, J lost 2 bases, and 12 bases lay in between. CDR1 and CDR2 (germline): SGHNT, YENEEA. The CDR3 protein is CASSSYPEPYEQYF. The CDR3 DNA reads TGTGCCAGCAGCTCGTATCCGGAGCCCTACGAGCAGTACTTC.

CDR3 sequence (DNA): TGCGCCAGCAGCCCGACGGGATTCACAGATACGCAGTATTTT. Translating it yields CASSPTGFTDTQYF. The genes are TRBV5-1 and TRBJ2-3, with a possible D match to TRBD2 (5 bases). CDR3 length: 14 residues. The V end was cut by 4 bases, the J end by 2 bases, with 11 bases between. Germline V gene lookup returns CDR1 SGHRS and CDR2 YFSETQ.

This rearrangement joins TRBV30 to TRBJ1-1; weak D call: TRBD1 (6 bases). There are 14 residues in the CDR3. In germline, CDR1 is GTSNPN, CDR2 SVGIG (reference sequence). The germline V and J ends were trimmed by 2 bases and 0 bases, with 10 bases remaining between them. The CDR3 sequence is CAWSWTALNTEAFF. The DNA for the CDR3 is TGTGCCTGGAGTTGGACAGCGTTGAACACTGAAGCTTTCTTT.

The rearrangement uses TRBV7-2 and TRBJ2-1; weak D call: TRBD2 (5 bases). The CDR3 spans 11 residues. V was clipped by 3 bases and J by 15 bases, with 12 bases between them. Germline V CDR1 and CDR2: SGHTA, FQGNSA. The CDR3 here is CASSFYSVWFF. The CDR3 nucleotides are TGTGCCAGCAGCTTCTATAGCGTATGGTTCTTC.

The CDR3 DNA follows: TGTGCCATCAAAATCGGGGGGGGCGATGGCTACACCTTC. Encoded protein: CAIKIGGGDGYTF. The V call is TRBV10-3, the J call TRBJ1-2; D is perhaps TRBD1 (6 bases). V lost 7 bases to trimming and J lost 6 bases, with 15 bases between them. Per the germline V gene, CDR1 is ENHRY and CDR2 is SYGVKD. The CDR3 is 13 amino acids.

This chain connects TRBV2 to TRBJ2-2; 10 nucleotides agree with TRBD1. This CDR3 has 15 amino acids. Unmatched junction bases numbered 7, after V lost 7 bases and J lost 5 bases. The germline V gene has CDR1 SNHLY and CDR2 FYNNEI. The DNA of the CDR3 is TGTGCCAGCAATCCGGGACAGGGGAAGACCGGGGAGCTGTTTTTT. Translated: CASNPGQGKTGELFF.

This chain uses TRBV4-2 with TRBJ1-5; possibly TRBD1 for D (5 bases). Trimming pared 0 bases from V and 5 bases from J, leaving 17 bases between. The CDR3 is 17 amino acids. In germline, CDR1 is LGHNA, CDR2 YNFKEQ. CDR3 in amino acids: CASSQDMSTGRYQPQHF. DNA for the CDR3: TGTGCCAGCAGCCAAGATATGTCAACAGGAAGATATCAGCCCCAGCATTTT.

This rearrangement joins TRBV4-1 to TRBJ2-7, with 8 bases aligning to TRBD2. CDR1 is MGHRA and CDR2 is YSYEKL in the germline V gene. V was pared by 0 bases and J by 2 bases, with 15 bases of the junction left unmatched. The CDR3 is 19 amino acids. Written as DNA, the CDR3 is TGCGCCAGCAGCCAAGATAGGTCCGGGAGCGGGAGAACCCCCTACGAGCAGTACTTC. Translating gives CASSQDRSGSGRTPYEQYF.

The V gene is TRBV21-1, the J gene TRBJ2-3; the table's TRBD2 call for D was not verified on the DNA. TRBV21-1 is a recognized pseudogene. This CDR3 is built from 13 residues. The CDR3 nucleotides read TGTGCCAGCGCGGGGGTTTCCTGCAATACGCAGTATTTT. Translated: CASAGVSCNTQYF.

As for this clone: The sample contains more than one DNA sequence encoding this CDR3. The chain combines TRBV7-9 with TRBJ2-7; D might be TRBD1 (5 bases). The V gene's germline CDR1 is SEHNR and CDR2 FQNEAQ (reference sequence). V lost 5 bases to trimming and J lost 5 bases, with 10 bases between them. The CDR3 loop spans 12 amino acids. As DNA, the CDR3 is TGTGCCAGCAGCCTATCAGGGAACGAGCAGTACTTC. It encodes CASSLSGNEQYF. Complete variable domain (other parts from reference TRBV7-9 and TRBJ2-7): DTGVSQNPRHKITKRGQNVTFRCDPISEHNRLYWYRQTLGQGPEFLTYFQNEAQLEKSRLLSDRFSAERPKGSFSTLEIQRTEQGDSAMYLCASSLSGNEQYFGPGTRLTVT.

The CDR3 DNA follows: TGCGCCAGCAGCAACCGGGGTTATGGTCCTGAAAAACTGTTTTTT. Its translation is CASSNRGYGPEKLFF. This chain links TRBV4-3 with TRBJ1-4; D is unresolved. Germline V lookup: CDR1 LGHNA, CDR2 YSLEER. V gave up 5 bases and J gave up 7 bases, with 17 bases separating them. The CDR3 has 15 residues.

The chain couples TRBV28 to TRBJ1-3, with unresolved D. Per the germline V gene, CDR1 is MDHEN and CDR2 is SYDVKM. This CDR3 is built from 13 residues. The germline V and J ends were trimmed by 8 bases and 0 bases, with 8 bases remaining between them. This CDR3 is CASLSPSGNTIYF. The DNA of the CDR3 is TGTGCCAGCCTTTCTCCCTCTGGAAACACCATATATTTT.

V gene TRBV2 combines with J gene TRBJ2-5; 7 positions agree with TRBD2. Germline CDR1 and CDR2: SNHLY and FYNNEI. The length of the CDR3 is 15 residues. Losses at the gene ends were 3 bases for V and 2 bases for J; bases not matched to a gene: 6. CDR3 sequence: CASSDLGGTQETQYF. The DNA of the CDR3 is TGTGCCAGCAGTGATTTGGGGGGGACTCAAGAGACCCAGTACTTC.

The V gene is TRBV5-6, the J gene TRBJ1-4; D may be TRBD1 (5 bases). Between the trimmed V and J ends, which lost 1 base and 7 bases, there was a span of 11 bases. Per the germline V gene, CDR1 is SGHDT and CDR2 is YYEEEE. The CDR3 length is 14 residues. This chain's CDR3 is CASSLHGRGEKLFF. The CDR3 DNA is TGTGCCAGCAGCTTGCACGGAAGGGGTGAAAAACTGTTTTTT.

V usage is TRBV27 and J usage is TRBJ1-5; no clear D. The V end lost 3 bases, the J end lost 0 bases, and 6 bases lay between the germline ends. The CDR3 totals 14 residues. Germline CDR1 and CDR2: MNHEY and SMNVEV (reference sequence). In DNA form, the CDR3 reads TGTGCCAGCAGTTTCTACTATAGCAATCAGCCCCAGCATTTT. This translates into CASSFYYSNQPQHF.

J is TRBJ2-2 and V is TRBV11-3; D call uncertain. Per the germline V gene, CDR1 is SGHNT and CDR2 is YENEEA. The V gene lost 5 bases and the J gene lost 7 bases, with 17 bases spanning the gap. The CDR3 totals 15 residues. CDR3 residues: CASSRTGSASGELFF. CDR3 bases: TGTGCCAGCAGCCGAACCGGGTCAGCAAGCGGGGAGCTGTTTTTT.